This entry lists 22 T cell receptor beta chains sequenced from one sample in a study of T-cell reconstitution after alpha-beta-depleted transplantation in children (dated by TCRdb to between 2015 and 2016). The library was produced with PCR. The run used an Illumina HiSeq 2500. TCR library preparation used molecular barcoding, with unique molecular identifiers applied to normalize quantification of the TCRbeta repertoire. The raw public data were reprocessed by TCRdb itself: fastp quality trimming at Q25, MiXCR clonotype calling, in-frame beta chains only. Records with the same CDR3 protein are collapsed into one entry carrying the most frequent genes and DNA. Recorded for this sample are about 590,000 distinct CDR3 sequences; 10% to 15% of them occurred a single time. The ten largest clones add up to about 2.2% of the sample. The treatment or condition label, read with the paper, signifies: allogeneic hematopoietic cell transplantation with graft depleted of TCRalphabeta T cells and CD19 B cells.

Sequenced material: PBMCs, mostly from graft donor cells, taken 360 days after TCRalphabeta/CD19-depleted stem cell transplant. The receptor source for this set is a male patient aged 10 to 17 who had a stem cell transplant for acute myeloid leukemia, so the T cells may come from the graft donor.

This clonotype turned up a few times. The J gene is TRBJ2-1, the V gene TRBV18, with D maybe TRBD2 (6 bases). The CDR3 runs 16 residues. Germline V gene lookup returns CDR1 KGHSH and CDR2 LQKENI. The ends were cut back, 2 bases at V and 0 bases at J, with 11 bases in the middle. DNA for the CDR3: TGTGCCAGCTCACCAATTGCGGGGAGCTCCTACAATGAGCAGTTCTTC. Translating it yields CASSPIAGSSYNEQFF. Filled out from reference TRBV18 and TRBJ2-1, the complete variable domain reads NAGVMQNPRHLVRRRGQEARLRCSPMKGHSHVYWYRQLPEEGLKFMVYLQKENIIDESGMPKERFSAEFPKEGPSILRIQQVVRGDSAAYFCASSPIAGSSYNEQFFGPGTRLTVL.

This clonotype has ten or more counts. This chain connects TRBV9 to TRBJ2-7; tentatively, D is TRBD2 (5 bases). Germline V CDR1 and CDR2: SGDLS, YYNGEE. The CDR3 extends over 16 amino acids. The V gene lost 0 bases and the J gene lost 5 bases, with 18 bases spanning the gap. CDR3 sequence: CASSVDALGLGNEQYF. CDR3 DNA: TGTGCCAGCAGCGTAGATGCCCTAGGACTGGGAAACGAGCAGTACTTC.

This sequence joins TRBV24-1 and TRBJ2-5, with no clear D. CDR1 is KGHDR, CDR2 SFDVKD, per germline. Trimming took off 0 bases at V and 2 bases at J, with 0 bases between the two ends. The CDR3 is made up of 12 amino acids. The CDR3 region has the DNA TGTGCCACCAGTGATTTGCAAGAGACCCAGTACTTC. Its translation: CATSDLQETQYF.

This clonotype occurred a few times. A junction end diverges from the germline sequence, so it may reflect a read error. This chain links TRBV7-7 with TRBJ2-7; D may match TRBD1 or TRBD2 (5 bases each). The CDR3 spans 14 residues. Germline V lookup: CDR1 SSHAT, CDR2 FNYEAQ (reference sequence). The CDR3 spells CASSLAGLGDEQYF. CDR3 coding DNA: TGTGCTAGCAGCTTGGCCGGCTTGGGGGACGAGCAGTACTTC.

V is TRBV29-1 and J is TRBJ2-7, with TRBD1 matching 7 bases. CDR1 and CDR2 from the germline V gene are SQVTM and ANQGSEA. The CDR3 spans 15 residues. With V trimmed by 5 bases and J by 0 bases, 10 bases remained unmatched. CDR3 in DNA: TGCAGCGTTCTAAGGACAGGCGGATTCTCCTACGAGCAGTACTTC. Its translation is CSVLRTGGFSYEQYF.

The chain links TRBV6-2 or TRBV6-3 to TRBJ2-5, with TRBD1 matching over 8 bases. The CDR3 sequence is 16 residues long. Germline CDR1 reads MNHEY; CDR2 reads SVGEGT. The J segment lost 4 bases and the V segment lost 4 bases, leaving 11 bases of the junction unmatched. As DNA, the CDR3 is TGTGCCAGCAGTTGGGGGAGGCAGGGGGCGCGAGAGACCCAGTACTTC. Protein product: CASSWGRQGARETQYF.

Of note for this clonotype: A read error may explain this, as a much larger clone is one base away. The chain carries TRBV20-1 and TRBJ2-1, with D perhaps being TRBD1 or TRBD2 (6 bases each). The CDR3 covers 16 residues. Germline CDR1 is DFQATT and CDR2 is SNEGSKA (reference sequence). The chain's CDR3 is CCAKDSLDRGDHEQFF. The DNA for the CDR3 is TGCTGTGCAAAGGATTCGTTAGATAGGGGGGACCATGAGCAGTTCTTC.

The chain couples TRBV7-9 to TRBJ2-7, with 14 nucleotides matching TRBD2. Trimming removed 5 bases from V and 3 bases from J; junction bases left unmatched: 6. CDR3 length: 16 amino acids. Looked up from germline, CDR1 is SEHNR and CDR2 is FQNEAQ (reference sequence). CDR3 protein: CASSPRGTSGSYEQYF. The CDR3 DNA follows: TGTGCCAGCAGCCCCAGGGGGACTAGCGGGAGCTACGAGCAGTACTTC.

This clonotype was seen at least ten times. The V and J genes are TRBV20-1 and TRBJ2-7; no clear D. Trimming pared 2 bases from V and 1 base from J, leaving 9 bases between. This CDR3 is 13 amino acids long. CDR1 is DFQATT, CDR2 SNEGSKA, per germline (reference sequence). CDR3 residues: CSARFVPSYEQYF. Here the CDR3 DNA reads TGCAGTGCTAGATTTGTACCATCCTACGAGCAGTACTTC.

This clonotype was counted a few times. The rearrangement links TRBV7-9 to TRBJ1-4, with 8 bases identical to TRBD1. This CDR3 region has 16 residues. Germline V lookup: CDR1 SEHNR, CDR2 FQNEAQ (reference sequence). The J segment lost 5 bases and the V segment lost 5 bases, leaving 10 bases of the junction unmatched. The CDR3 DNA is TGTGCCAGCAGCCCGCGGACAGGGCCCGGGAATGAAAAACTGTTTTTT. This translates into CASSPRTGPGNEKLFF.

CDR3 in amino acids: CSVTLREWNTDTQYF. The DNA of the CDR3 is TGCAGCGTTACTTTGCGGGAGTGGAACACAGATACGCAGTATTTT. This chain uses TRBV29-1 with TRBJ2-3; the match to TRBD2 covers 7 bases. The CDR3 contains 15 residues. Per the germline V gene, CDR1 is SQVTM and CDR2 is ANQGSEA. J was trimmed by 2 bases and V by 5 bases; bases with no gene match: 10.

This clonotype was detected ten times or more. V is TRBV7-9 and J is TRBJ2-7; D is possibly TRBD2 (6 bases). Germline V gene lookup returns CDR1 SEHNR and CDR2 FQNEAQ (reference sequence). This CDR3 is 17 amino acids long. V lost 6 bases, J lost 0 bases, and 21 bases lay in between. The CDR3: CASSSTPRDSYSYEQYF. The CDR3, as DNA: TGTGCCAGCAGTTCCACCCCGCGGGACTCATACTCCTACGAGCAGTACTTC.

This chain links TRBV3-1 with TRBJ2-7; perhaps TRBD1 as D (6 bases). Germline CDR1 LGHDT, CDR2 YNNKEL (reference sequence). The V end was cut by 1 base, the J end by 0 bases, with 13 bases between. The CDR3 has 16 residues. CDR3 sequence: CASSQVSRGTSYEQYF. As DNA, the CDR3 is TGTGCCAGCAGCCAAGTGAGTAGGGGGACCTCCTACGAGCAGTACTTC.

The chain has TRBV12-3 or TRBV12-4 and TRBJ2-1; a weak D match, TRBD2 (6 bases). The CDR3 has 15 residues. Trimming removed 6 bases at V and 5 bases at J, with 17 bases between. The CDR3: CASSLPRLEHNEQFF. The CDR3 nucleotides read TGTGCCAGCAGCCTCCCGAGACTAGAGCACAATGAGCAGTTCTTC.

The chain couples TRBV29-1 to TRBJ2-7, with D possibly TRBD2 on 6 matching bases. The CDR3 loop spans 15 amino acids. V was pared by 7 bases and J by 3 bases, with 22 bases between. Germline V gives CDR1 SQVTM, CDR2 ANQGSEA. CDR3 amino acids: CSARFGLLTHYEQYF. In nucleotides, the CDR3 is TGCAGCGCCCGCTTCGGACTATTAACACACTACGAGCAGTACTTC.

This rearrangement joins TRBV28 to TRBJ2-7, with a weak D call TRBD2 (5 bases). Per the germline V gene, CDR1 is MDHEN and CDR2 is SYDVKM. CDR3 length: 16 residues. Trimming removed 4 bases at V and 2 bases at J, with 18 bases between. The CDR3 is CASSYPLGGGTYEQYF. Here the CDR3 DNA reads TGTGCCAGCAGTTACCCACTTGGCGGAGGTACCTACGAGCAGTACTTC. The whole variable domain, remainder taken from reference TRBV28 and TRBJ2-7, is DVKVTQSSRYLVKRTGEKVFLECVQDMDHENMFWYRQDPGLGLRLIYFSYDVKMKEKGDIPEGYSVSREKKERFSLILESASTNQTSMYLCASSYPLGGGTYEQYFGPGTRLTVT.

This clonotype was recorded at least ten times. The CDR3 region has the DNA TGTGCCAGCTCCATTAGGACCTACGAGCAGTACTTC. Translating gives CASSIRTYEQYF. This chain joins TRBV12-3 or TRBV12-4 and TRBJ2-7, with D uncertain. The ends were cut back, 8 bases at V and 2 bases at J, with 10 bases in the middle. The CDR3 runs 12 residues.

The gene calls are TRBV12-3 or TRBV12-4 and TRBJ2-7; possible D gene TRBD2, 6 bases. The V gene lost 7 bases and the J gene lost 6 bases, with 10 bases spanning the gap. The CDR3 consists of 11 residues. The CDR3 protein is CASTEGVEQYF. DNA for the CDR3: TGTGCCAGCACGGAGGGAGTCGAGCAGTACTTC.

The chain recombines TRBV28 with TRBJ2-7; TRBD1 aligns across 8 bases. This CDR3 region has 15 residues. The germline V gene has CDR1 MDHEN and CDR2 SYDVKM. With 5 bases clipped from V and 2 bases from J, the junction kept 8 bases outside the gene matches. The CDR3 DNA reads as TGTGCCAGCAGTCGACCACAGGGGGTTGCCTACGAGCAGTACTTC. This gives the protein CASSRPQGVAYEQYF.

The gene calls are TRBV28 and TRBJ2-1, with D possibly matching TRBD2 (5 bases). Germline CDR1 reads MDHEN; CDR2 reads SYDVKM. This CDR3 has 11 residues. The ends were cut back, 6 bases at V and 12 bases at J, with 12 bases in the middle. The CDR3 spells CASRSRVVQFF. The DNA for the CDR3 is TGTGCCAGCAGGTCGCGGGTTGTGCAGTTCTTC.

This clonotype was observed a few times. The chain carries TRBV15 and TRBJ2-7; 7 positions match TRBD2. Per the germline V gene, CDR1 is LNHNV and CDR2 is YYDKDF (reference sequence). Trimming at V came to 4 bases and at J to 3 bases, leaving 6 bases not matched to a gene. The CDR3 length is 14 residues. CDR3 bases: TGTGCCACCAGCACTTTAGGCGGGGGCTACGAGCAGTACTTC. Protein: CATSTLGGGYEQYF. Full variable domain (outside the CDR3, taken from reference TRBV15 and TRBJ2-7): DAMVIQNPRYQVTQFGKPVTLSCSQTLNHNVMYWYQQKSSQAPKLLFHYYDKDFNNEADTPDNFQSRRPNTSFCFLDIRSPGLGDTAMYLCATSTLGGGYEQYFGPGTRLTVT.

This clonotype was recorded at least ten times. This chain links TRBV12-3 or TRBV12-4 with TRBJ2-7; D is unclear. Deletions cut 1 base from V and 2 bases from J, with 12 bases between. The CDR3 spans 15 residues. CDR3: CASSLGQASPYEQYF. Written as DNA, the CDR3 is TGTGCCAGCAGTTTAGGCCAGGCCTCCCCCTACGAGCAGTACTTC.